The T cell receptor (beta chain) under discussion was sequenced for a study of blood T cell repertoires in COVID-19. Study-level background: T cells, B-cell-depleted T cells, or PBMCs supplied cDNA or gDNA.

The table came from immunoSEQ multiplex PCR; TCRdb's copy has only in-frame clones and leaves some out. The data show fewer than 250,000 clones, 85% to 90% seen once. This CDR3 region has 15 residues. In germline, CDR1 is SEHNR, CDR2 FQNEAQ (reference sequence). J was trimmed by 6 bases and V by 1 base; bases with no gene match: 9. The rearrangement uses TRBV7-9 and TRBJ2-7; 7 positions agree with TRBD2. This sequence originates from a woman between 50 and 59 years old with acute COVID-19. Sequenced sample: PBMCs or T cells enriched from blood (not recorded which). As DNA, the CDR3 is TGTGCCAGCAGCTTAGGGACTGGACTAGTCCTCGAGCAGTACTTC. This codes for CASSLGTGLVLEQYF.